This T cell receptor (beta chain) was sequenced for a study of control samples from healthy donors and cancer patients. Germline V CDR1 and CDR2: SGHTA, FQGNSA. The CDR3 loop spans 15 amino acids. The V gene end was trimmed by 2 bases and the J gene end by 4 bases; junction bases not matched to a gene: 5. The method was immunoSEQ multiplex PCR; TCRdb's version includes in-frame clones alone and lacks a portion of them. This repertoire shows about 140,000 clones, 91% found once; its top ten account for more than 6.5%. The chain is built from TRBV7-2 and TRBJ2-3; 8 bases line up with TRBD1. Sequencing was carried out using blood. This TCR was sampled from a man younger than 35 in good health. The CDR3 sequence: CASSLRQGWADTQYF. The DNA for the CDR3 is TGTGCCAGCAGCTTACGACAGGGGTGGGCAGATACGCAGTATTTT.